This T cell receptor beta chain was sequenced for a study of T-cell memory formation after mild COVID-19. Study-wide results and caveats: What remained unconfirmed was the SARS-CoV-2 specificity of second-wave clones peaking on day 37. Contracting clones, day 15 to 85, had balanced CD4/CD8, and later expanders favored CD4+. Contracting CD8+ clones were enriched in EMRA, CD4+ mainly in CM and EM.

CDR3 length: 14 amino acids. Deletions cut 1 base from V and 1 base from J, with 7 bases between. The germline CDR1 and CDR2 sequences are LGHNA and YSLEER. On this clonotype: No antigen is known for it.

The TCR alpha and TCR beta cDNA libraries, bearing sample barcodes and UMIs, were generated by 5'RACE using constant-segment primers. MiXCR was run by TCRdb on the 5' RACE reads, yielding one entry per CDR3 protein. This sample has 300,000 to 350,000 distinct CDR3 sequences, with roughly 15% found just once. The rearrangement joins TRBV4-3 to TRBJ1-1; D is undetermined. The sequenced sample consisted of PBMCs or a T cell subset sorted from them (not recorded which). This receptor was identified in a man younger than 30 who had mild COVID-19 (a few samples of this study predate the infection). Cell type and time point are not known. DNA of the CDR3: TGCGCCAGCAGCCAAGTATTGGGGAACACTGAAGCTTTCTTT. Amino acid sequence: CASSQVLGNTEAFF.